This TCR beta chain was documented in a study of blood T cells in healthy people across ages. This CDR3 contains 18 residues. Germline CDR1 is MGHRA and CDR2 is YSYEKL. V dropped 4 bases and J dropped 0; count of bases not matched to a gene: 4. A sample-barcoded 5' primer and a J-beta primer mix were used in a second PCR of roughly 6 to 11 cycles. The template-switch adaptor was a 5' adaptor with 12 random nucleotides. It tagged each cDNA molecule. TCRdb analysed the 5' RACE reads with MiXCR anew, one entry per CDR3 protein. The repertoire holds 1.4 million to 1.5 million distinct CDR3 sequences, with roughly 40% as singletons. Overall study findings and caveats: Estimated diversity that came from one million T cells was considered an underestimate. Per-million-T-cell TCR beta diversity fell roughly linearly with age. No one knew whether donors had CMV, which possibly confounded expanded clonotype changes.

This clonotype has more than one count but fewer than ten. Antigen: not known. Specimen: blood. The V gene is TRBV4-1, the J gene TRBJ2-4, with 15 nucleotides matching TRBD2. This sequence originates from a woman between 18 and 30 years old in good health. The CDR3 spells CASSPGLAGGEAKNIQYF. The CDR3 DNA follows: TGCGCCAGCAGCCCGGGACTAGCGGGGGGCGAAGCCAAAAACATTCAGTACTTC.